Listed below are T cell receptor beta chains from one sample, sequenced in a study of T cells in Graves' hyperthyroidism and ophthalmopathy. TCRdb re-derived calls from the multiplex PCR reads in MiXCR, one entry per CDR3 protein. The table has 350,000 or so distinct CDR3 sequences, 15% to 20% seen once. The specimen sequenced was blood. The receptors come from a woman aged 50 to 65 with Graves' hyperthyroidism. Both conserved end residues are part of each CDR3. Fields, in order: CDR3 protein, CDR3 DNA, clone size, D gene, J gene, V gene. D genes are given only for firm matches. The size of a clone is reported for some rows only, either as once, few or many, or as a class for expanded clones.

CASNPQGADGELFF	TGTGCCAGCAACCCACAGGGGGCGGACGGGGAGCTGTTTTTT	.	TRBD1	TRBJ2-2	TRBV12-3/TRBV12-4
CASSYGWVVNTEAFF	TGTGCCAGCAGTTACGGGTGGGTAGTGAACACTGAAGCTTTCTTT	.	.	TRBJ1-1	TRBV6-2/TRBV6-3
CASREQETQYF	TGTGCCAGCCGGGAGCAAGAGACCCAGTACTTC	many	.	TRBJ2-5	TRBV2
CASRPTDNEELWYEQYF	TGTGCCAGCAGACCAACTGATAACGAGGAGCTCTGGTACGAGCAGTACTTC	.	.	TRBJ2-7	TRBV28
CASTGTGETYGYTF	TGTGCCAGCACGGGAACGGGGGAGACCTATGGCTACACCTTC	many	.	TRBJ1-2	TRBV28
CASSPRMGGVGADTQYF	TGTGCCAGCAGCCCCCGTATGGGAGGGGTGGGCGCAGATACGCAGTATTTT	many	TRBD2	TRBJ2-3	TRBV12-3/TRBV12-4
CASTLGTSSYNEQFF	TGCGCCAGCACCCTCGGGACGAGCTCCTACAATGAGCAGTTCTTC	many	.	TRBJ2-1	TRBV5-1
CSAKRPLSHNEQFF	TGCAGTGCGAAAAGGCCCCTGAGCCACAATGAGCAGTTCTTC	many	.	TRBJ2-1	TRBV20-1
CSAAKQISSYNEQFF	TGCAGTGCTGCCAAACAGATTAGCTCCTACAATGAGCAGTTCTTC	many	.	TRBJ2-1	TRBV20-1
CSARDSGRRTDTQYF	TGCAGTGCTCGGGATAGCGGGAGAAGAACAGATACGCAGTATTTT	.	TRBD2	TRBJ2-3	TRBV20-1
CATVLEGARETQYF	TGTGCCACCGTTTTGGAGGGGGCGCGAGAGACCCAGTACTTC	.	.	TRBJ2-5	TRBV24-1
CSVTTGVYNIGPGANVLTF	TGCAGCGTTACCACAGGGGTCTACAATATTGGTCCTGGGGCCAACGTCCTGACTTTC	.	TRBD1	TRBJ2-6	TRBV29-1
CASSQEATGFTEAFF	TGCGCCAGCAGCCAAGAGGCGACAGGGTTCACTGAAGCTTTCTTT	.	TRBD1	TRBJ1-1	TRBV4-1
CAWSSDGNSPLHF	TGTGCCTGGAGTTCGGACGGAAATTCACCCCTCCACTTT	few	.	TRBJ1-6	TRBV30
CASSSGQGLYYGYTF	TGTGCCAGCAGTTCGGGACAGGGGTTGTACTATGGCTACACCTTC	many	TRBD1	TRBJ1-2	TRBV28
CASSQEGGLRHIF	TGTGCCAGCAGCCAAGAAGGGGGTTTGAGGCATATTTTT	few	.	TRBJ1-3	TRBV3-1
CASSGPRGLGYEQYF	TGTGCCAGCAGCGGGCCCAGGGGGCTCGGCTACGAGCAGTACTTC	.	TRBD1	TRBJ2-7	TRBV7-9
CSVLSGSPDIQYF	TGCAGCGTCCTTAGCGGGAGTCCGGACATTCAGTACTTC	.	TRBD2	TRBJ2-4	TRBV29-1
CASSELARSSYNEQFF	TGTGCCAGCAGTGAACTAGCCCGGAGTTCCTACAATGAGCAGTTCTTC	.	.	TRBJ2-1	TRBV6-1
CASSFTGDGQPQHF	TGCGCCAGCAGCTTTACAGGGGACGGGCAGCCCCAGCATTTT	.	TRBD1	TRBJ1-5	TRBV5-1
CASHYIPYQETQYF	TGTGCCAGCCATTACATCCCGTACCAAGAGACCCAGTACTTC	many	.	TRBJ2-5	TRBV2
CASSIDRGSTEAFF	TGTGCCAGTAGTATAGACAGGGGAAGTACTGAAGCTTTCTTT	.	.	TRBJ1-1	TRBV19
CAIRNPGTEAFF	TGTGCCATCAGGAACCCGGGAACTGAAGCTTTCTTT	many	.	TRBJ1-1	TRBV10-3
CASSWGLATYNEQFF	TGTGCCAGCAGCTGGGGACTAGCCACGTACAATGAGCAGTTCTTC	.	TRBD2	TRBJ2-1	TRBV11-2
CASSSPEDGGSYNEQFF	TGTGCCAGCAGCTCCCCCGAGGACGGGGGCTCCTACAATGAGCAGTTCTTC	few	.	TRBJ2-1	TRBV11-1
CASRDRGYNEQFF	TGTGCCAGCAGGGATCGCGGGTACAATGAGCAGTTCTTC	.	.	TRBJ2-1	TRBV12-3/TRBV12-4
CASSQTGGPTDTQYF	TGTGCCAGCAGCCAAACGGGAGGGCCCACAGATACGCAGTATTTT	many	TRBD2	TRBJ2-3	TRBV3-1
CSATPSGRTDTQYF	TGCAGTGCTACTCCTAGCGGACGCACAGATACGCAGTATTTT	few	TRBD2	TRBJ2-3	TRBV20-1
CASSTSNQPQHF	TGTGCCAGCAGTACAAGCAATCAGCCCCAGCATTTT	few	.	TRBJ1-5	TRBV28
CASSVWTSVTGELFF	TGTGCCAGCAGCGTCTGGACTAGCGTAACCGGGGAGCTGTTTTTT	few	TRBD2	TRBJ2-2	TRBV3-1
CASSSPGDGNTIYF	TGTGCCAGCAGTTCACCGGGGGATGGAAACACCATATATTTT	few	.	TRBJ1-3	TRBV28
CASSLDVGTSTDTQYF	TGTGCCAGCAGCTTAGATGTCGGGACTAGCACAGATACGCAGTATTTT	many	.	TRBJ2-3	TRBV7-8
CASSQDRERIGKGEKLFF	TGCGCCAGCAGCCAAGATAGAGAACGGATTGGGAAGGGTGAAAAACTGTTTTTT	few	.	TRBJ1-4	TRBV4-1
CASSQTGASNEKLFF	TGTGCCAGCAGCCAGACAGGGGCCTCTAATGAAAAACTGTTTTTT	few	TRBD1	TRBJ1-4	TRBV11-2
CASRLGTASTDTQYF	TGTGCCAGCAGGTTGGGGACGGCTAGCACAGATACGCAGTATTTT	many	.	TRBJ2-3	TRBV12-3/TRBV12-4
CASSYTVGGEQFF	TGTGCCAGCAGTTACACTGTCGGGGGGGAGCAGTTCTTC	few	TRBD2	TRBJ2-1	TRBV6-2/TRBV6-3
CASSPPRTVNTEAFF	TGTGCCAGCTCACCCCCCCGGACGGTGAACACTGAAGCTTTCTTT	many	.	TRBJ1-1	TRBV18
CASSLVSGLADTQYF	TGTGCCAGCAGCTTAGTATCGGGGCTAGCGGATACGCAGTATTTT	many	.	TRBJ2-3	TRBV7-6
CASSVDGYTF	TGTGCCAGCAGTGTGGATGGCTACACCTTC	few	.	TRBJ1-2	TRBV2
CASSFWGAEAFF	TGTGCCAGCAGTTTTTGGGGGGCTGAAGCTTTCTTT	many	.	TRBJ1-1	TRBV28